A few counts support the clone carrying this TCR delta chain. Its antigen remains unidentified. The data are from a study of Vδ1+ human thymocytes. The study, taken as a whole, reports: Thymic TRG and TRD repertoires appeared highly polyclonal, with Gaussian CDR3 length distributions. Bulk data may be misread because of unexpected Vdelta2 sequences. Despite high sort purity, roughly 20% of thymic T cell receptor delta sequences were Vdelta2. Donors shared many TRG clonotypes but few TRD clonotypes.

After removal of 1 base from V and 0 bases from J, the junction contained 10 bases not matched to a gene. The V gene's germline CDR1 is TSWWSYY and CDR2 QGS. This CDR3 is 18 amino acids long. The template was reverse-transcribed extracted RNA. CDR3 amplicons came from multiplex PCR with pooled V-gene forward and constant-region reverse primers. TCRdb re-processed the multiplex PCR reads via CATT. The table lists about 53,000 delta-chain clones, more than 13% of them singletons. The source of this sequence is a girl under three years old who had congenital heart surgery. Sequencing was done on a sample of Vdelta1+ gamma-delta thymocytes from the thymus. This sample's subset: FACS-sorted CD3+ TCRalphabeta- TCRVdelta1+ TCRVdelta2- thymocytes. The rearrangement joins TRDV1 to TRDJ1, with 8 nucleotides matching TRDD3. CDR3 bases: TGTGCTCTTGGGGAACCCCTTAACTGGGGGCTGTACACCGATAAACTCATCTTT. Amino acid sequence: CALGEPLNWGLYTDKLIF.